The rows below give T cell receptor beta chains drawn from one sample of a study of cytomegalovirus exposure and HLA in healthy donors. Repertoires were generated with immunoSEQ multiplex PCR, while TCRdb's copy carries only in-frame clones and drops some. The sample shows some 120,000 clones, over 70% of them seen only once. Sequenced sample: PBMCs. These receptors all come from a middle-aged woman in good health and CMV-seropositive. Both conserved end residues are part of each CDR3. The order of the fields is D gene, J gene, V gene, clone size, CDR3 protein, CDR3 DNA. The D gene is left open where the match is weak. Some rows have no size entry. The others give once, few or many, or a class for an expanded clone.

>-|TRBJ1-1|TRBV27|-
CATSRGLMNTEAFF
TGTGCCACCAGCAGGGGTTTGATGAACACTGAAGCTTTCTTT
>-|TRBJ2-2|TRBV29-1|few
CSVEIDNTGELFF
TGCAGCGTTGAGATAGATAACACCGGGGAGCTGTTTTTT
>TRBD1|TRBJ2-5|TRBV30|few
CAWSPGQGREETQYF
TGTGCCTGGAGTCCCGGACAGGGGCGCGAAGAGACCCAGTACTTC
>TRBD2|TRBJ2-3|TRBV11-1|-
CASSFLAGGSDTQYF
TGTGCCAGCAGCTTTCTAGCGGGGGGTTCAGATACGCAGTATTTT
>-|TRBJ1-5|TRBV7-2|-
CASSADRSNQPQHF
TGTGCCAGCAGCGCTGACAGAAGCAATCAGCCCCAGCATTTT
>-|TRBJ2-1|TRBV4-3|-
CASSQDRATRSNEQFF
TGCGCCAGCAGCCAAGATCGAGCGACTAGAAGCAATGAGCAGTTCTTC
>TRBD2|TRBJ2-1|TRBV28|-
CASSPRSGLAAQFF
TGTGCCAGCAGTCCGAGGTCCGGACTAGCGGCGCAGTTCTTC
>-|TRBJ1-2|TRBV28|-
CASSSLLGAPGYTF
TGTGCCAGCAGTTCTCTTTTGGGGGCGCCCGGCTACACCTTC
>-|TRBJ2-1|TRBV7-3|few
CASSLAGTNEQFF
TGTGCCAGCAGCTTGGCAGGTACCAATGAGCAGTTCTTC
>TRBD2|TRBJ2-2|TRBV28|-
CASISIAGGNTGELFF
TGTGCCAGCATCTCAATTGCGGGAGGTAACACCGGGGAGCTGTTTTTT
>-|TRBJ2-1|TRBV29-1|-
CSVELGGSYNEQFF
TGCAGCGTTGAATTGGGGGGCTCCTACAATGAGCAGTTCTTC
>TRBD1|TRBJ1-1|TRBV28|few
CASKNQPGGTMNTEAFF
TGTGCCAGCAAAAACCAACCAGGGGGTACGATGAACACTGAAGCTTTCTTT
>TRBD1|TRBJ1-4|TRBV18|once
CASSPGQTNEKLFF
TGTGCCAGCTCACCGGGACAGACTAATGAAAAACTGTTTTTT
>-|TRBJ2-3|TRBV5-1|few
CASSLVPGRSTDTQYF
TGCGCCAGCAGCTTGGTCCCAGGGCGGAGCACAGATACGCAGTATTTT
>-|TRBJ1-2|TRBV29-1|few
CSAGGTPNYGYTF
TGCAGCGCCGGAGGGACGCCTAACTATGGCTACACCTTC
>-|TRBJ2-7|TRBV28|-
CASTLNYEQYF
TGTGCCAGCACCCTAAACTACGAGCAGTACTTC
>TRBD2|TRBJ2-3|TRBV9|-
CASSVGDPWGGLTDTQYF
TGTGCCAGCAGCGTAGGAGACCCGTGGGGAGGGCTCACAGATACGCAGTATTTT
>TRBD1|TRBJ2-3|TRBV5-4|-
CASSSTGGGTDTQYF
TGTGCCAGCAGCTCAACAGGGGGCGGCACAGATACGCAGTATTTT
>TRBD1|TRBJ1-5|TRBV16|-
CASSQWTGGNQPQHF
TGTGCCAGCAGCCAATGGACAGGGGGCAATCAGCCCCAGCATTTT
>TRBD1|TRBJ2-7|TRBV28|-
CASSSIGQAAHREQYF
TGTGCCAGCAGTTCAATAGGACAGGCGGCGCATCGTGAGCAGTACTTC
>-|TRBJ2-7|TRBV28|-
CASSLYTDTRPYEQYF
TGTGCCAGCAGTTTATACACGGACACGAGGCCTTACGAGCAGTACTTC
>-|TRBJ2-6|TRBV5-6|-
CASSYFLQGTGANVLTF
TGTGCCAGCAGCTACTTCTTACAGGGAACCGGGGCCAACGTCCTGACTTTC
>-|TRBJ1-5|TRBV5-5|-
CASSPRWGLNQPQHF
TGTGCCAGCAGCCCTAGGTGGGGACTAAATCAGCCCCAGCATTTT
>TRBD1|TRBJ2-1|TRBV18|-
CASSPGTGAYNEQFF
TGTGCCAGCTCGCCCGGGACAGGGGCCTACAATGAGCAGTTCTTC
>-|TRBJ2-1|TRBV7-2|few
CASSLHGGYEQFF
TGTGCCAGCAGCTTACACGGTGGTTACGAGCAGTTCTTC
>-|TRBJ2-3|TRBV11-1|-
CASSLREQGSSDTQYF
TGTGCCAGCAGCTTAAGAGAGCAGGGTTCCTCAGATACGCAGTATTTT